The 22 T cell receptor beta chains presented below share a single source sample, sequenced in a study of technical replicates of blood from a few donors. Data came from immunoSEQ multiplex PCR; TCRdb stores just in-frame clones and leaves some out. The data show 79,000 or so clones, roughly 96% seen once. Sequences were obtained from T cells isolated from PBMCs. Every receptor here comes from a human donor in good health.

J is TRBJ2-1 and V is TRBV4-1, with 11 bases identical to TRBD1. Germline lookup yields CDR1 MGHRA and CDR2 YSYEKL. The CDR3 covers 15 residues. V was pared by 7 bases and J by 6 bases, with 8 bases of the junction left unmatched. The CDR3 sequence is CASTSDGQGANEQFF. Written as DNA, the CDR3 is TGCGCCAGCACCTCTGATGGACAGGGGGCCAATGAGCAGTTCTTC.

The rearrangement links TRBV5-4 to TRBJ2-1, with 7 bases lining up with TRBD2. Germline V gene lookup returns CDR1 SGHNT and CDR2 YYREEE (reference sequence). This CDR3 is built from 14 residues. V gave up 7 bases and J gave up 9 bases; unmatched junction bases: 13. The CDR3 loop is CASGTGGSYGEQFF. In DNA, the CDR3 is TGTGCCAGCGGAACGGGAGGTTCATACGGTGAGCAGTTCTTC.

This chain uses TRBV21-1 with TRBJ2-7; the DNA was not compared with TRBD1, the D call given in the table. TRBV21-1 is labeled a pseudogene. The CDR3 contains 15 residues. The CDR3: CASSKGRQGAYEQYF. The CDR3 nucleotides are TGTGCCAGCAGCAAAGGTAGACAGGGGGCCTACGAGCAGTACTTC.

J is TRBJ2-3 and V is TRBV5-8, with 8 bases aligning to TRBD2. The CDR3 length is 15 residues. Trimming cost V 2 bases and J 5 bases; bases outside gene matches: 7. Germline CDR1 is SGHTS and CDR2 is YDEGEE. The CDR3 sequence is CASSFSGSGIDTQYF. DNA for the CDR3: TGTGCCAGCAGCTTCAGCGGGAGTGGTATAGATACGCAGTATTTT.

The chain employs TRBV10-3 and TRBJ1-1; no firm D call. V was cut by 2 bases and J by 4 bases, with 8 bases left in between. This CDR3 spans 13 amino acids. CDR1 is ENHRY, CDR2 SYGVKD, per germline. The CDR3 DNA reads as TGTGCCATCAGTGAGCAGGATGGCACTGAAGCTTTCTTT. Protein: CAISEQDGTEAFF.

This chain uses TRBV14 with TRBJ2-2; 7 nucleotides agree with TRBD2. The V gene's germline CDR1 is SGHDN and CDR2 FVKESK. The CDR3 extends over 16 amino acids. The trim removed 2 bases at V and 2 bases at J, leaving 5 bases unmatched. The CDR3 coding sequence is TGTGCCAGCAGCCAACTCCCTAGCGGAAACACCGGGGAGCTGTTTTTT. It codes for CASSQLPSGNTGELFF. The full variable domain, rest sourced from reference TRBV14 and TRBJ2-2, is EAGVTQFPSHSVIEKGQTVTLRCDPISGHDNLYWYRRVMGKEIKFLLHFVKESKQDESGMPNNRFLAERTGGTYSTLKVQPAELEDSGVYFCASSQLPSGNTGELFFGEGSRLTVL.

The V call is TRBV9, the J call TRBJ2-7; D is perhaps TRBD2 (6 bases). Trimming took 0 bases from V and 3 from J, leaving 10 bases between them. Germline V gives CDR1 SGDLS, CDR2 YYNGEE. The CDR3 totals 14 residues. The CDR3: CASSVGRDLYEQYF. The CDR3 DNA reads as TGTGCCAGCAGCGTAGGGCGGGACCTCTACGAGCAGTACTTC.

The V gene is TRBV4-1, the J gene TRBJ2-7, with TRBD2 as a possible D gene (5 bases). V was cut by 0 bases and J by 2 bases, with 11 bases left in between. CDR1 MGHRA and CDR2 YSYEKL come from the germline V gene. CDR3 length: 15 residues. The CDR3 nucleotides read TGCGCCAGCAGCCAAGATAATTTAGCGACCTACGAGCAGTACTTC. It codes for CASSQDNLATYEQYF.

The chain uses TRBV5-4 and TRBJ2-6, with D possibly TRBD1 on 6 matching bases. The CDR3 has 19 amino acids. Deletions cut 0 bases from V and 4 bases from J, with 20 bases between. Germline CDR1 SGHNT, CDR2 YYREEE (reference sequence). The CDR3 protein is CASSLALGAAPQGANVLTF. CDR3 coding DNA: TGTGCCAGCAGCTTGGCGCTGGGGGCCGCCCCGCAAGGGGCCAACGTCCTGACTTTC.

CDR3 amino acids: CASSPGSGQGRTGELFF. The CDR3 region has the DNA TGTGCCAGCAGCCCAGGAAGCGGACAGGGTAGAACCGGGGAGCTGTTTTTT. The rearrangement joins TRBV7-8 to TRBJ2-2; 8 positions match TRBD1. The CDR3 totals 17 residues. CDR1 is SGHVS, CDR2 FQNEAQ, per germline. Trimming cost V 5 bases and J 5 bases; bases outside gene matches: 13.

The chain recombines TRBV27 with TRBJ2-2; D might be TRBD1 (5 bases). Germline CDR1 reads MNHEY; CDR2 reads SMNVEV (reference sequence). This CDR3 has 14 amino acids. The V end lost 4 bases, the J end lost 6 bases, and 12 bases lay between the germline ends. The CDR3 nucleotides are TGTGCCAGCAGTTGGACACAGGTTCCCGGGGAGCTGTTTTTT. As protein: CASSWTQVPGELFF.

For the CDR3, the DNA is TGTGCCAGCAGCCAGGGGGGAGCTTTCTTT. Translation: CASSQGGAFF. V usage is TRBV28 and J usage is TRBJ1-1, with 7 bases aligning to TRBD1. Losses at the gene ends were 6 bases for V and 10 bases for J; bases not matched to a gene: 2. CDR3 length: 10 amino acids. The germline CDR1 and CDR2 sequences are MDHEN and SYDVKM. The full variable domain, completed using reference TRBV28 and TRBJ1-1, is DVKVTQSSRYLVKRTGEKVFLECVQDMDHENMFWYRQDPGLGLRLIYFSYDVKMKEKGDIPEGYSVSREKKERFSLILESASTNQTSMYLCASSQGGAFFGQGTRLTVV.

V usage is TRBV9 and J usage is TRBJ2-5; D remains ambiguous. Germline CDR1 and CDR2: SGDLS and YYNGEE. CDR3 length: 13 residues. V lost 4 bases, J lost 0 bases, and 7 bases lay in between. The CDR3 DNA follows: TGTGCCAGCAGCCCCATGTACCAAGAGACCCAGTACTTC. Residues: CASSPMYQETQYF.

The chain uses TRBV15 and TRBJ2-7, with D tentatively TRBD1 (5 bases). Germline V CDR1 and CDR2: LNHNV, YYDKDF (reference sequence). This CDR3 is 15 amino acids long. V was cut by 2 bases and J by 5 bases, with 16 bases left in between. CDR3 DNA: TGTGCCACCAGCAGATCATTACAGGAGCCCCACGAGCAGTACTTC. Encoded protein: CATSRSLQEPHEQYF. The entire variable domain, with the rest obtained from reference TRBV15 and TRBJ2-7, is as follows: DAMVIQNPRYQVTQFGKPVTLSCSQTLNHNVMYWYQQKSSQAPKLLFHYYDKDFNNEADTPDNFQSRRPNTSFCFLDIRSPGLGDTAMYLCATSRSLQEPHEQYFGPGTRLTVT.

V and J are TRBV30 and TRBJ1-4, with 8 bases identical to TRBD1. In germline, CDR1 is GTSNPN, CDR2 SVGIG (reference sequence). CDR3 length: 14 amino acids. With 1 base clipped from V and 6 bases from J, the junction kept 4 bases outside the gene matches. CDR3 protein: CAWSAGQGDEKLFF. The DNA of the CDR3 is TGTGCCTGGAGTGCTGGACAGGGAGATGAAAAACTGTTTTTT.

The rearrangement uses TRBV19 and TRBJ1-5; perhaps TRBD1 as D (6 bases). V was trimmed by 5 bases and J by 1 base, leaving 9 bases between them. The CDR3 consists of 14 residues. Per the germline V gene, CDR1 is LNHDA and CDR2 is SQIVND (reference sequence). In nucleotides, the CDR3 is TGTGCCAGTAGTCTTACAGGGAGCAATCAGCCCCAGCATTTT. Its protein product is CASSLTGSNQPQHF.

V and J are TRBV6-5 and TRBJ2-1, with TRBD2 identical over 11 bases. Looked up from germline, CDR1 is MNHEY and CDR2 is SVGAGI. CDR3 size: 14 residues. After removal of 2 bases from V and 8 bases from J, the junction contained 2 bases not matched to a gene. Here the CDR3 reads CASSYLGLADEQFF. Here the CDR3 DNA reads TGTGCCAGCAGTTACCTGGGACTAGCGGATGAGCAGTTCTTC.

CDR3 bases: TGTGCCAGCAGCTTAGAGGTGGGGACAGGGGCAAAGAACGAGCAGTACTTC. It encodes CASSLEVGTGAKNEQYF. V gene TRBV7-6 combines with J gene TRBJ2-7; 10 nucleotides align to TRBD1. The CDR3 extends over 17 amino acids. Germline CDR1 SGHVS, CDR2 FNYEAQ. V shed 1 base, J shed 5 bases, and the junction held 11 bases outside the gene matches. Complete variable domain (other parts from reference TRBV7-6 and TRBJ2-7): GAGVSQSPRYKVTKRGQDVALRCDPISGHVSLYWYRQALGQGPEFLTYFNYEAQQDKSGLPNDRFSAERPEGSISTLTIQRTEQRDSAMYRCASSLEVGTGAKNEQYFGPGTRLTVT.

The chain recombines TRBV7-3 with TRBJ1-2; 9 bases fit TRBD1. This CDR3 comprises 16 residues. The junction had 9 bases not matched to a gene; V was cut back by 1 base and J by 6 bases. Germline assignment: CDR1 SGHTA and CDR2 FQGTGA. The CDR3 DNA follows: TGTGCCAGCAGCTTAAGCGGTCGGGGACAGGGCGATGGCTACACCTTC. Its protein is CASSLSGRGQGDGYTF.

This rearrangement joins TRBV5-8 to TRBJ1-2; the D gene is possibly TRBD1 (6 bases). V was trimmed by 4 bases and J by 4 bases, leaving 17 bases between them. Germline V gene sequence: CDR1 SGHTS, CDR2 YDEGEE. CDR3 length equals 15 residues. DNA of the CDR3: TGTGCCAGCAGCGCTAGCAGGGGTTCAGCCTATGGCTACACCTTC. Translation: CASSASRGSAYGYTF.

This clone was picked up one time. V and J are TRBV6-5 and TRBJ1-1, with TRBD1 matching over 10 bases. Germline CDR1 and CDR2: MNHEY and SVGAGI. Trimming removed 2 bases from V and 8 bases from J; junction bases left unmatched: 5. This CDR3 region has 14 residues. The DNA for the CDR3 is TGTGCCAGCAGTTACATCGGGACAGGGGCGGAAGCTTTCTTT. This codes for CASSYIGTGAEAFF.

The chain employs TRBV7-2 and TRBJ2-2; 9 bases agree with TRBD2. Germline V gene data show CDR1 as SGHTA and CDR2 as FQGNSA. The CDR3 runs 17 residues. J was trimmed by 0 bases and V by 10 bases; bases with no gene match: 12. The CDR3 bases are TGTGCCACGCCCAAGCGGGAGGTAAACGCGAACACCGGGGAGCTGTTTTTT. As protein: CATPKREVNANTGELFF.